Included here is one T cell receptor (beta chain) sequence, with context. Its antigen is not identified. These data belong to a study of OX40 agonist ivuxolimab in advanced cancers. Study-wide background: Males comprised around 78% of the group, whose mean age was roughly 64 years (range roughly 20 to 90). Of the participants, 40% had some prior anti-PD-1, anti-PD-L1 or anti-CTLA-4 therapy, which was allowed. Study outcomes and limitations: Clones of CD4+ and CD8+ blood T cells grew by week 6 at doses of 0.1 to 3.0 mg/kg. Researchers did not establish what antigens the expanded peripheral T cells target.

Here immunoSEQ multiplex PCR was the method, and the copy in TCRdb shows in-frame clones only, minus some. Seen here are fewer than 30,000 clones, about 76% observed once, and the top ten hold around 33%. This clonotype was obtained from an adult with an advanced solid tumor such as melanoma, head and neck, liver or kidney cancer. Sequenced material: CD4+ or CD8+ T cells sorted from blood, taken in a trial of the OX40 agonist ivuxolimab.

In DNA, the CDR3 is TGTGCCAGCAGCGTAGCCGGGGCCACAGATACGCAGTATTTT. Translating it yields CASSVAGATDTQYF. This rearrangement joins TRBV9 to TRBJ2-3; D is perhaps TRBD1 or TRBD2 (5 bases each). Germline V gene sequence: CDR1 SGDLS, CDR2 YYNGEE. The CDR3 totals 14 residues. The V gene lost 0 bases and the J gene lost 2 bases, with 7 bases spanning the gap.